These 4 T cell receptor beta chains originate from one sample sequenced in a study of technical replicates of blood from several donors (TCRdb year 2017). The library came from the immunoSEQ multiplex PCR assay. In its TCRdb copy, this immuneACCESS table keeps in-frame sequences only and misses some clones. Where compared with another copy, unresolved V genes explain less than half of these, and the others have no known cause. This sample has roughly 56,000 clones in its table, and more than 70% of those were observed once. The leading ten clones occupy roughly 5.6% of the sample. Input material: PBMCs. These receptors all come from a human donor in good health. Some clones in this sample may be carry-over from other donors' samples.

The rearrangement links TRBV6-1 to TRBJ2-7; D perhaps matches TRBD1 (6 bases). Trimming removed 8 bases from V and 3 bases from J, with 17 bases in between. From germline, CDR1 is MNHNS and CDR2 SASEGT. This CDR3 is built from 14 residues. This CDR3 is CASGNRDTLYEQYF. In nucleotides, the CDR3 is TGTGCCAGCGGCAACCGGGACACCCTCTACGAGCAGTACTTC.

The chain couples TRBV9 to TRBJ2-7; D is perhaps TRBD1 (6 bases). The germline V gene encodes CDR1 SGDLS and CDR2 YYNGEE. The germline V and J ends were trimmed by 3 bases and 2 bases, with 9 bases remaining between them. The CDR3 loop spans 13 amino acids. In DNA, the CDR3 is TGTGCCAGCAGCGCCAGGGGACCCTACGAGCAGTACTTC. This encodes CASSARGPYEQYF.

The chain couples TRBV5-1 to TRBJ2-2; 9 nucleotides agree with TRBD2. With 2 bases clipped from V and 0 bases from J, the junction kept 2 bases outside the gene matches. The V gene's germline CDR1 is SGHRS and CDR2 YFSETQ. The CDR3 covers 16 residues. CDR3 in DNA: TGCGCCAGCAGCTTACTAGCGGGTTCGAACACCGGGGAGCTGTTTTTT. Translated: CASSLLAGSNTGELFF.

V and J are TRBV9 and TRBJ1-2; no firm D call. Germline-derived CDR1 and CDR2 are SGDLS and YYNGEE. The CDR3 contains 12 residues. V lost 1 base and J 3 bases, leaving 4 bases between the germline ends. Here the CDR3 reads CASSVPYYGYTF. As DNA, the CDR3 is TGTGCCAGCAGCGTACCTTACTATGGCTACACCTTC.